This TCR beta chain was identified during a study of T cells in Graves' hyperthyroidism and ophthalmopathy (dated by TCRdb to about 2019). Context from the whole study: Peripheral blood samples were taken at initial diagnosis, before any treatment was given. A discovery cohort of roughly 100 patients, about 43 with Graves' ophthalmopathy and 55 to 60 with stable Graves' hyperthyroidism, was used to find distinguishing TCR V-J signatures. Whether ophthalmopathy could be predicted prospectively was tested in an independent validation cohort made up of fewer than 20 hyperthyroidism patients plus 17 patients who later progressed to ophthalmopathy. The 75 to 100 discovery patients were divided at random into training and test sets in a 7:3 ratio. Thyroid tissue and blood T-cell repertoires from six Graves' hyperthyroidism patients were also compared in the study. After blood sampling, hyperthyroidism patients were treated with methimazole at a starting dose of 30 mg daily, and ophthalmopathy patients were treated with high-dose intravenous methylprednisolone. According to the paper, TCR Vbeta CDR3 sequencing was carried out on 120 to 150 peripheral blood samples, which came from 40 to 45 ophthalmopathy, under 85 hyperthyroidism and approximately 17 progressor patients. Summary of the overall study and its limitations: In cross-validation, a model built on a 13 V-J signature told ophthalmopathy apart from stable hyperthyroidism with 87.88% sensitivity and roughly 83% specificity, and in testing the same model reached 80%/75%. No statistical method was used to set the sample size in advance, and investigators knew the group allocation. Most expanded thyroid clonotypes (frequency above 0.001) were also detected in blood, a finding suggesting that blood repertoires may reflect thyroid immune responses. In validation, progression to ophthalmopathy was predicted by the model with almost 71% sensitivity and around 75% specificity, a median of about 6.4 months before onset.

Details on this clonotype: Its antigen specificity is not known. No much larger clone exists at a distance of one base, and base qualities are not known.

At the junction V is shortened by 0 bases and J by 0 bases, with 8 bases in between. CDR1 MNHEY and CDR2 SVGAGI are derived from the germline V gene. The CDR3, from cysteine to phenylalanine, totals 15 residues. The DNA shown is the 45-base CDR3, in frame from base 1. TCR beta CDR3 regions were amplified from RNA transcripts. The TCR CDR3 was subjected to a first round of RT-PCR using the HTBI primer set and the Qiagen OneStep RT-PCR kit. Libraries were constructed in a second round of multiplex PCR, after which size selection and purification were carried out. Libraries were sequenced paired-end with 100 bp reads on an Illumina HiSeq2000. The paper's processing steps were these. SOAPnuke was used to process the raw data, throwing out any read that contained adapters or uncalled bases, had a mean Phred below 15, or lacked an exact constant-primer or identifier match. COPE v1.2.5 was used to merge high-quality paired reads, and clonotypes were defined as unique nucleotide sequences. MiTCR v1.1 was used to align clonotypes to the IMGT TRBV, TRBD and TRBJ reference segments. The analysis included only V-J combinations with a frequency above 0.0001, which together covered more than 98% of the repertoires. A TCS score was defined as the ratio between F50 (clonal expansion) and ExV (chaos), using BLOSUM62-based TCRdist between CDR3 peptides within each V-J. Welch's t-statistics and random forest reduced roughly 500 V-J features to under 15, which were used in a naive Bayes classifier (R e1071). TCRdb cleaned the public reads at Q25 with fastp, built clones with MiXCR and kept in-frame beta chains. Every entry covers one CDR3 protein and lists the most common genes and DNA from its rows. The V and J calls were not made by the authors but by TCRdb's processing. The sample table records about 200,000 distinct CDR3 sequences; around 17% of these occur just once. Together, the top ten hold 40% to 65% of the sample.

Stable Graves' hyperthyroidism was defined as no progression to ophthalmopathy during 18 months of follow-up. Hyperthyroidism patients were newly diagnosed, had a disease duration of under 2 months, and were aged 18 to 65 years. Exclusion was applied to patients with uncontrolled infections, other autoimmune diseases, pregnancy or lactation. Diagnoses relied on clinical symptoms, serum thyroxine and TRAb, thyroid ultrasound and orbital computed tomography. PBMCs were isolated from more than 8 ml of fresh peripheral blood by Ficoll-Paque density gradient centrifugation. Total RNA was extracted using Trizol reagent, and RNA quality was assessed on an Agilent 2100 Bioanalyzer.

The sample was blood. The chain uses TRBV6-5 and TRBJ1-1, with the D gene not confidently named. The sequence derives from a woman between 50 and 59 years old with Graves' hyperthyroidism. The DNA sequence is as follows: TGTGCCAGCAGTTACTCGAGGACGATGAACACTGAAGCTTTCTTT. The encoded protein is CASSYSRTMNTEAFF.